The 4 T cell receptor beta chains below were found in one sample sequenced in a study of blood T cells in healthy people across ages. Together with a sample-barcoded 5' primer, a J-beta primer mix was included in a second PCR lasting roughly 6 to 12 cycles. TCRdb used MiXCR to reprocess the 5' RACE reads, holding one entry per CDR3 protein. The data show roughly 500,000 distinct CDR3 sequences, 25% to 30% seen once. Sequenced: blood. These receptors came from a woman aged 70-85 years in good health.

The CDR3 protein is CASSPYPGQGENEQFF. The DNA for the CDR3 is TGTGCCAGCAGCCCTTACCCGGGACAGGGTGAAAATGAGCAGTTCTTC. The chain has TRBV9 and TRBJ2-1; 9 bases fit TRBD1. The germline gives CDR1 SGDLS, CDR2 YYNGEE. The CDR3 is 16 amino acids. Losses at the gene ends were 4 bases for V and 7 bases for J; bases not matched to a gene: 12.

This clonotype was seen a handful of times. The gene calls are TRBV3-1 and TRBJ1-1; D gene unclear. Deletions cut 4 bases from V and 8 bases from J, with 17 bases between. The CDR3 sequence is 14 residues long. The germline gives CDR1 LGHDT, CDR2 YNNKEL (reference sequence). The CDR3 region has the DNA TGTGCCAGCAGCCGAGGTTCGTCAGGAAGCGAAGCTTTCTTT. It is translated as CASSRGSSGSEAFF.

As concerns this clonotype: One junction end disagrees with the germline gene, perhaps due to a read error. V and J are TRBV20-1 and TRBJ2-1; TRBD1 aligns across 11 bases. Germline CDR1 is DFQATT and CDR2 is SNEGSKA (reference sequence). The CDR3 sequence is 14 residues long. The CDR3 here is CSARGTGGGYEQFF. The CDR3 nucleotides read TGCAGTGCCAGAGGGACAGGGGGAGGATATGAGCAGTTCTTC.

This clonotype was seen a handful of times. V and J are TRBV4-3 and TRBJ2-3; tentative D call: TRBD2 (6 bases). The CDR3 runs 16 residues. V gave up 2 bases and J gave up 0 bases, with 12 bases separating them. The germline V gene has CDR1 LGHNA and CDR2 YSLEER. CDR3 sequence reads: CASSQIAGSSTDTQYF. The DNA for the CDR3 is TGCGCCAGCAGCCAAATTGCGGGGTCTAGCACAGATACGCAGTATTTT.